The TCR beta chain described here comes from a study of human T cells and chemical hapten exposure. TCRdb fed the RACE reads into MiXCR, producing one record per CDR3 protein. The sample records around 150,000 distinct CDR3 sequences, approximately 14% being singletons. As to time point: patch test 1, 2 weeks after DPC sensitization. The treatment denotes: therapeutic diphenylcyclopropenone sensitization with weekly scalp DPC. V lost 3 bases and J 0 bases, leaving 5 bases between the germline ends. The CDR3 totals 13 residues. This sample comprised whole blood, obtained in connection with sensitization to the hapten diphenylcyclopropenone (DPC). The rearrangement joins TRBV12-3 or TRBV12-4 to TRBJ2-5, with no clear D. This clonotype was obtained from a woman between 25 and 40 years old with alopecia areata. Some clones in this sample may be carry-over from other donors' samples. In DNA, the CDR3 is TGTGCCAGCAGTTTGCAGTACCAAGAGACCCAGTACTTC. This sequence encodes CASSLQYQETQYF.